A selection of T cell receptor beta chains follows, all from one sample in a study of blood T cell repertoires in COVID-19. Some clones are missing from TCRdb's copy, which holds only in-frame ones; the method was immunoSEQ multiplex PCR. The table records 130,000 to 150,000 clones, 65% to 85% of them present only once. The specimen sequenced was peripheral blood. Receptors originate from a man in his 60s with active or convalescent COVID-19. CDR3s include the opening cysteine and the closing phenylalanine or tryptophan. The D gene is left open where the match is weak. Expanded clones are given a class, and other clones once, few, many or no size at all.

abundance	v_gene	d_gene	j_gene	CDR3aa	CDR3nt
few	TRBV9	.	TRBJ2-5	CASSPPGSSETQYF	TGTGCCAGCAGCCCCCCGGGTAGCTCGGAGACCCAGTACTTC
few	TRBV27	.	TRBJ1-5	CASGVNQPQHF	TGTGCCAGCGGAGTTAATCAGCCCCAGCATTTT
.	TRBV6-5	.	TRBJ1-1	CASSYRSGTEAFF	TGTGCCAGCAGTTACAGGTCGGGCACTGAAGCTTTCTTT
.	TRBV9	.	TRBJ1-5	CASSVGDYSNQPQHF	TGTGCCAGCAGCGTAGGGGACTATAGCAATCAGCCCCAGCATTTT
.	TRBV18	TRBD2	TRBJ2-3	CASSGTSGRVDTQYF	TGTGCCAGCTCCGGGACTAGCGGGAGAGTCGATACGCAGTATTTT
.	TRBV9	.	TRBJ1-3	CASSEGEGYLSGNTIYF	TGTGCCAGCAGCGAGGGGGAGGGATACCTCTCTGGAAACACCATATATTTT
.	TRBV5-1	TRBD1	TRBJ1-6	CASSETGERSPLHF	TGCGCCAGCAGCGAGACAGGGGAGCGGTCACCCCTCCACTTT
.	TRBV27	.	TRBJ1-6	CASSLTDRLRSPLHF	TGTGCCAGCAGTTTAACAGACAGGCTAAGATCACCCCTCCACTTT
.	TRBV4-3	.	TRBJ1-2	CASSQEISRSFDYTF	TGCGCCAGCAGCCAAGAAATCTCGCGTTCCTTTGACTACACCTTC
.	TRBV5-5	.	TRBJ2-5	CASSRQETQYF	TGTGCCAGCAGCCGCCAAGAGACCCAGTACTTC
.	TRBV7-3	.	TRBJ2-1	CASRQGARGEQFF	TGTGCCAGCAGGCAAGGCGCGCGGGGTGAGCAGTTCTTC
.	TRBV7-2	TRBD2	TRBJ2-1	CASIESGGRRGEQFF	TGTGCCAGCATCGAATCCGGCGGGAGAAGGGGTGAGCAGTTCTTC
.	TRBV28	TRBD1	TRBJ1-1	CASIVTGTDAFF	TGTGCCAGCATTGTAACCGGGACAGATGCTTTCTTT
.	TRBV21-1	.	TRBJ2-7	CASSKRKSGGREQYF	TGTGCCAGCAGCAAAAGAAAGAGCGGGGGGCGCGAGCAGTACTTC
.	TRBV5-1	.	TRBJ2-1	CASRSRAVSYNEQFF	TGCGCCAGCAGGAGCAGGGCCGTCTCCTACAATGAGCAGTTCTTC
.	TRBV19	TRBD1	TRBJ2-5	CASSPRGTGNFETQYF	TGTGCCAGTAGTCCGCGAGGGACAGGGAATTTCGAGACCCAGTACTTC
.	TRBV7-6	TRBD2	TRBJ2-2	CASNLGTSANGELFF	TGTGCCAGCAACTTGGGGACTAGCGCTAACGGGGAGCTGTTTTTT
few	TRBV5-4	TRBD2	TRBJ2-7	CASSLRTSGRNYEQYF	TGTGCCAGCAGCTTGAGGACTAGCGGGAGGAACTACGAGCAGTACTTC
.	TRBV20-1	.	TRBJ2-1	CSASLGSSYNEQFF	TGCAGTGCTAGTCTGGGGAGCTCCTACAATGAGCAGTTCTTC
.	TRBV19	TRBD1	TRBJ1-5	CASSKGQLDQPQHF	TGTGCCAGTAGTAAGGGACAGCTTGATCAGCCCCAGCATTTT
few	TRBV12-3/TRBV12-4	.	TRBJ2-5	CASRTEQETQYF	TGTGCCAGCAGAACAGAGCAAGAGACCCAGTACTTC
.	TRBV5-4	.	TRBJ2-1	CASSPGERANEQFF	TGTGCCAGCAGCCCGGGAGAGCGGGCCAATGAGCAGTTCTTC
.	TRBV21-1	.	TRBJ1-4	CASIIPRVLEKLFF	TGTGCCAGCATCATTCCTCGGGTTTTGGAAAAACTGTTTTTT
.	TRBV28	TRBD2	TRBJ2-1	CASSLGGLAGGEQFF	TGTGCCAGCAGTTTAGGGGGACTAGCGGGTGGTGAGCAGTTCTTC
.	TRBV7-4	TRBD2	TRBJ2-3	CASSLVLAGSATDTQYF	TGTGCCAGCAGCTTAGTTCTAGCGGGTTCTGCCACAGATACGCAGTATTTT
.	TRBV7-7	TRBD1	TRBJ2-5	CASSPGTGGETQYF	TGTGCCAGCAGCCCTGGTACAGGGGGAGAGACCCAGTACTTC
.	TRBV7-2	TRBD2	TRBJ2-5	CASRFPSGKRRETQYF	TGTGCCAGCAGGTTTCCTAGCGGGAAAAGAAGAGAGACCCAGTACTTC
.	TRBV7-8	TRBD2	TRBJ2-2	CASSLAAGGSIGELFF	TGTGCCAGCAGCTTAGCGGCGGGAGGATCGATCGGGGAGCTGTTTTTT
.	TRBV4-2	TRBD1	TRBJ1-4	CASSQEPGGYEKLFF	TGTGCCAGCAGCCAAGAGCCAGGGGGATATGAAAAACTGTTTTTT
.	TRBV9	.	TRBJ1-4	CASSVDRYNEKLFF	TGTGCCAGCAGCGTTGACAGGTATAATGAAAAACTGTTTTTT
few	TRBV5-8	.	TRBJ2-7	CASSLGQPGDEQYF	TGTGCCAGCAGCTTGGGACAACCCGGGGACGAGCAGTACTTC
.	TRBV7-3	TRBD2	TRBJ2-7	CASSPLGRENEQYF	TGTGCCAGCAGCCCGCTTGGGCGGGAGAACGAGCAGTACTTC
.	TRBV28	TRBD1	TRBJ2-1	CASSLAGTGGNEQFF	TGTGCCAGCAGTCTAGCCGGGACAGGGGGCAATGAGCAGTTCTTC
.	TRBV29-1	TRBD2	TRBJ2-3	CSVEGAGGRGALADTQYF	TGCAGCGTTGAGGGAGCGGGAGGGCGGGGAGCATTAGCGGATACGCAGTATTTT
.	TRBV19	.	TRBJ1-5	CASSIWAESNQPQHF	TGTGCCAGTAGTATATGGGCAGAAAGCAATCAGCCCCAGCATTTT
.	TRBV5-6	TRBD2	TRBJ2-7	CASSPGTKRETYEQYF	TGTGCCAGCAGCCCGGGGACTAAGCGGGAGACCTACGAGCAGTACTTC
few	TRBV7-3	.	TRBJ2-3	CASSLGGSTGTDTQYF	TGTGCCAGCAGCTTAGGCGGCTCTACTGGCACAGATACGCAGTATTTT
.	TRBV2	TRBD2	TRBJ2-1	CASSEEGRLAGGNEQFF	TGTGCCAGCAGTGAAGAGGGTCGACTAGCGGGAGGGAATGAGCAGTTCTTC
.	TRBV28	.	TRBJ2-4	CASSLALVGAKNIQYF	TGTGCCAGCAGTTTGGCTCTAGTTGGTGCCAAAAACATTCAGTACTTC
.	TRBV15	.	TRBJ2-2	CATSGDRNTGELFF	TGTGCCACCAGTGGAGACAGAAACACCGGGGAGCTGTTTTTT
.	TRBV2	.	TRBJ1-6	CASRPPTDLNSPLHF	TGTGCCAGCAGGCCCCCTACAGATCTCAATTCACCCCTCCACTTT
.	TRBV5-5	TRBD1	TRBJ1-5	CASSNPTGTGNSNQPQHF	TGTGCCAGCAGCAACCCAACCGGGACAGGAAATAGCAATCAGCCCCAGCATTTT
.	TRBV18	.	TRBJ1-4	CASSPPGRKVTNEKLFF	TGTGCCAGCTCACCACCGGGCAGGAAAGTAACTAATGAAAAACTGTTTTTT
.	TRBV6-6	TRBD2	TRBJ2-3	CASSRTSSQDTQYF	TGTGCCAGCAGTAGGACTAGCTCCCAAGATACGCAGTATTTT
.	TRBV4-3	.	TRBJ1-1	CASSQDRDLLGTEAFF	TGCGCCAGCAGCCAAGACAGGGATCTGTTGGGTACTGAAGCTTTCTTT
.	TRBV19	TRBD2	TRBJ2-7	CASSIGLADYEQYF	TGTGCCAGTAGTATCGGTCTAGCGGACTACGAGCAGTACTTC
.	TRBV11-2	.	TRBJ1-5	CASSQTGANQPQHF	TGTGCCAGCAGTCAGACTGGAGCAAATCAGCCCCAGCATTTT
.	TRBV7-2	TRBD1	TRBJ1-2	CASSTGVGNYGYTF	TGTGCCAGCAGCACAGGGGTGGGGAACTATGGCTACACCTTC
few	TRBV5-1	.	TRBJ1-3	CASSLAEPTSGNTIYF	TGCGCCAGCAGCTTGGCTGAGCCTACCTCTGGAAACACCATATATTTT
.	TRBV18	.	TRBJ1-5	CASSPTGSLNQPQHF	TGTGCCAGCTCACCAACGGGGAGCCTCAATCAGCCCCAGCATTTT
.	TRBV4-3	TRBD1	TRBJ1-6	CASSSSGQGNSPLHF	TGCGCCAGCAGTAGCTCGGGACAGGGAAATTCACCCCTCCACTTT
.	TRBV4-2	.	TRBJ2-1	CASSPPRLAGYNEQFF	TGTGCCAGCAGCCCTCCTCGGTTGGCGGGGTACAATGAGCAGTTCTTC
.	TRBV6-2/TRBV6-3	.	TRBJ2-7	CASSQGRVEQYF	TGTGCCAGCAGCCAGGGCAGGGTCGAGCAGTACTTC
.	TRBV20-1	.	TRBJ1-3	CSASTGLNTIYF	TGCAGTGCTAGTACGGGACTAAACACCATATATTTT
.	TRBV10-1	.	TRBJ2-3	CASSDPPRSGDTQYF	TGCGCCAGCAGTGACCCACCTCGAAGCGGAGATACGCAGTATTTT
.	TRBV3-1/TRBV3-2	.	TRBJ1-1	CASSRTLNTEAFF	TGTGCCAGCAGCCGAACATTGAACACTGAAGCTTTCTTT
once	TRBV15	TRBD1	TRBJ1-1	CATSGDRAQAFF	TGTGCCACCAGCGGAGACAGGGCGCAAGCTTTCTTT
once	TRBV15	.	TRBJ1-3	CATSGTYAGGNSGNTIYF	TGTGCCACCAGCGGTACTTACGCGGGGGGAAACTCTGGAAACACCATATATTTT
.	TRBV29-1	.	TRBJ1-2	CSVADYGYTF	TGCAGCGTTGCAGACTATGGCTACACCTTC